This T cell receptor (beta chain) comes out of a study of T cells in Graves' hyperthyroidism and ophthalmopathy. Whole-study findings and limits: Most thyroid clonotypes expanded above 0.001 were also detected in blood. Ophthalmopathy, as predicted by the model, came a median approximately 6.5 months after the prediction.

RNA transcripts gave rise to amplified TCR beta CDR3 regions. RT-PCR in the first round (using the HTBI primer set) targeted the TCR CDR3. TCRdb reanalysed the multiplex PCR reads using MiXCR and keeps one entry per CDR3 protein. Here the sample spans some 370,000 distinct CDR3 sequences, 11% to 15% being singletons. The diagnostic basis comprised clinical symptoms, serum thyroxine and TRAb, thyroid ultrasound and orbital computed tomography. This clonotype was recorded at least ten times. Its matching antigen is unknown. The receptor's source is a man between 50 and 59 years old with Graves' ophthalmopathy. Material: blood.

This CDR3 reads CAWSAGLAGVADTQYF. The CDR3 DNA reads TGTGCCTGGAGCGCGGGGCTAGCGGGAGTCGCAGATACGCAGTATTTT. V gene TRBV30 combines with J gene TRBJ2-3, with 10 nucleotides matching TRBD2. The trim removed 3 bases at V and 4 bases at J, leaving 10 bases unmatched. The CDR3 is 16 residues long. CDR1 and CDR2 from the germline V gene are GTSNPN and SVGIG (reference sequence).